Only a few counts were recorded for the clone carrying this T cell receptor beta chain. Its antigen is currently unknown. This specimen comes from a study of T cells in localized non-small cell lung cancer. Study-wide results and caveats: Median detection of top 100 tumor clones in adjacent lung was approximately 50 clones.

Here immunoSEQ multiplex PCR was the method, and the copy in TCRdb shows in-frame clones only, minus some. Of some 1,300 clones in the sample, 21% are singletons; the top ten hold 20% to 25%. Lacking atypia, the adjacent lung had been sampled at least 2 cm away from the tumor margin. This CDR3 is built from 19 residues. V shed 4 bases and J 6 bases; nucleotides not matched to a gene: 21. Germline CDR1 reads SGDLS; CDR2 reads YYNGEE. The origin of this receptor is a male donor aged 60 or older with stage III lung adenocarcinoma. The sample here was normal lung tissue next to the tumor, taken before any cancer treatment. The chain couples TRBV9 to TRBJ2-3, with 9 bases that match TRBD2. The DNA of the CDR3 is TGTGCCAGCAGCCTTGGGGGGCTAGCGGGGAATCAGTTACAGGATACGCAGTATTTT. Translated, it gives CASSLGGLAGNQLQDTQYF.